Each of the 22 T cell receptor beta chains below was sequenced from the same sample in a study of blood T cell repertoires in COVID-19. Sequenced by immunoSEQ multiplex PCR; TCRdb stores in-frame clones only, minus some. The table records about 140,000 clones, 88% of them present only once. The sample was peripheral blood. The receptors come from a man aged 50 or older with active or convalescent COVID-19.

The chain has TRBV27 and TRBJ2-3; 8 nucleotides agree with TRBD2. V was clipped by 2 bases and J by 1 base; unmatched bases: 5. Germline-derived CDR1 and CDR2 are MNHEY and SMNVEV (reference sequence). The CDR3 has 16 residues. CDR3 loop: CASSLISGSRTDTQYF. The CDR3 DNA reads as TGTGCCAGCAGTTTAATCAGCGGGAGCCGCACAGATACGCAGTATTTT.

The V gene is TRBV19, the J gene TRBJ2-6, with 8 bases that match TRBD1. The germline V gene has CDR1 LNHDA and CDR2 SQIVND (reference sequence). This CDR3 has 19 amino acids. Losses at the gene ends were 4 bases for V and 0 bases for J; bases not matched to a gene: 11. CDR3 region: CASSNNPGTGYSGANVLTF. CDR3 DNA sequence: TGTGCCAGTAGTAATAATCCCGGGACAGGCTACTCTGGGGCCAACGTCCTGACTTTC.

The chain has TRBV7-8 and TRBJ2-2, with D perhaps matching TRBD2 (5 bases). With 1 base removed from V and 2 bases from J, the gap between germline ends came to 11 bases. The CDR3 contains 16 residues. Germline V gene lookup returns CDR1 SGHVS and CDR2 FQNEAQ. Written as DNA, the CDR3 is TGTGCCAGCAGCTTAGGGCGGGCGGTAAACACCGGGGAGCTGTTTTTT. Translated, it gives CASSLGRAVNTGELFF.

This clone was recorded once. The V gene is TRBV7-2, the J gene TRBJ2-2; 11 bases map to TRBD2. Germline V gene lookup returns CDR1 SGHTA and CDR2 FQGNSA. This CDR3 has 18 residues. Losses at the gene ends were 5 bases for V and 2 bases for J; bases not matched to a gene: 10. The CDR3 DNA reads TGTGCCAGCAGCGACCAACCGGGACTAGCGGCTAACACCGGGGAGCTGTTTTTT. It codes for CASSDQPGLAANTGELFF.

Only a few counts were recorded for this clone. This chain links TRBV18 with TRBJ2-2, with D possibly being TRBD2 (5 bases). CDR1 and CDR2 from the germline V gene are KGHSH and LQKENI. The CDR3 runs 15 residues. The V and J ends lost 1 base and 2 bases respectively, with 8 bases between them. CDR3: CASSPRGSNTGELFF. CDR3 in DNA: TGTGCCAGCTCACCACGAGGGAGCAACACCGGGGAGCTGTTTTTT.

This chain uses TRBV6-5 with TRBJ1-2; D perhaps matches TRBD1 (5 bases). In germline, CDR1 is MNHEY, CDR2 SVGAGI. Trimming pared 0 bases from V and 7 bases from J, leaving 6 bases between. The CDR3 totals 12 residues. CDR3: CASSYSQGGYTF. CDR3 in DNA: TGTGCCAGCAGTTACTCCCAGGGTGGCTACACCTTC.

This clone has just one count. The rearrangement joins TRBV5-4 to TRBJ1-2; 7 bases are a match to TRBD1. CDR1 is SGHNT and CDR2 is YYREEE in the germline V gene (reference sequence). Losses at the gene ends were 5 bases for V and 1 base for J; bases not matched to a gene: 2. The CDR3 sequence is 13 residues long. DNA of the CDR3: TGTGCCAGCAGTCGGGACAGTAACTATGGCTACACCTTC. Translated: CASSRDSNYGYTF.

The rearrangement uses TRBV7-3 and TRBJ2-7, with 8 bases lining up with TRBD2. J gave up 3 bases and V 5 bases, and 3 bases lay outside the gene matches. The CDR3 has 13 residues. Germline lookup yields CDR1 SGHTA and CDR2 FQGTGA. CDR3 bases: TGTGCCAGCAGCCAGAGCGGGAGCTACGAGCAGTACTTC. Protein sequence: CASSQSGSYEQYF.

This clone was picked up a small number of times. V is TRBV29-1 and J is TRBJ2-2; 7 bases fit TRBD2. This CDR3 is 13 amino acids long. Germline values: CDR1 SQVTM, CDR2 ANQGSEA. V gave up 4 bases and J gave up 4 bases; unmatched junction bases: 3. CDR3 loop: CSVGEGSTGELFF. The CDR3 DNA reads as TGCAGCGTTGGGGAGGGGAGCACCGGGGAGCTGTTTTTT.

The V and J genes are TRBV28 and TRBJ1-2; D is possibly TRBD1 (6 bases). The CDR3 spans 10 residues. Germline V lookup: CDR1 MDHEN, CDR2 SYDVKM. The V end was cut by 8 bases, the J end by 7 bases, with 8 bases between. The CDR3 sequence is CASQGLGYTF. CDR3 in DNA: TGTGCCAGCCAGGGGCTTGGCTACACCTTC.

The J gene is TRBJ1-5, the V gene TRBV6-5; D call uncertain. Deletions cut 5 bases from V and 0 bases from J, with 5 bases between. Germline loops: CDR1 MNHEY, CDR2 SVGAGI. This CDR3 region has 13 residues. In DNA, the CDR3 is TGTGCCAGCAGTCCTCTTAGCAATCAGCCCCAGCATTTT. It specifies CASSPLSNQPQHF.

V usage is TRBV7-2 and J usage is TRBJ2-1; the D gene is possibly TRBD1 (5 bases). The CDR3 consists of 15 residues. From germline, CDR1 is SGHTA and CDR2 FQGNSA. Trimming stripped 2 bases from V and 7 bases from J, with 15 bases between. In DNA form, the CDR3 reads TGTGCCAGCAGCTTACTCAGGGTTGGCCAGAATGAGCAGTTCTTC. Residues: CASSLLRVGQNEQFF.

This clone was observed a single time. The V gene is TRBV18, the J gene TRBJ2-7, with TRBD1 matching over 10 bases. The CDR3 extends over 14 amino acids. Germline loops: CDR1 KGHSH, CDR2 LQKENI. J was trimmed by 6 bases and V by 4 bases; bases with no gene match: 6. The CDR3 is CASSRDRGMAEQYF. In DNA form, the CDR3 reads TGTGCCAGCTCACGGGACAGGGGAATGGCCGAGCAGTACTTC.

The rearrangement links TRBV2 to TRBJ1-2; D might be TRBD1 (5 bases). Germline assignment: CDR1 SNHLY and CDR2 FYNNEI. CDR3 length equals 15 residues. V was pared by 3 bases and J by 4 bases, with 15 bases between. CDR3 residues: CASSDFTGVGYGYTF. The CDR3 DNA reads as TGTGCCAGCAGTGATTTTACGGGGGTTGGCTATGGCTACACCTTC.

This chain links TRBV9 with TRBJ2-3; TRBD2 is a possible D gene (7 bases). CDR1 SGDLS and CDR2 YYNGEE come from the germline V gene. The CDR3 runs 15 residues. Trimming took 2 bases from V and 4 from J, leaving 14 bases between them. This CDR3 reads CASSVRGGSPDTQYF. In DNA, the CDR3 is TGTGCCAGCAGCGTTAGGGGGGGTTCGCCAGATACGCAGTATTTT. The variable domain in full, with the rest retrieved from reference TRBV9 and TRBJ2-3, is DSGVTQTPKHLITATGQRVTLRCSPRSGDLSVYWYQQSLDQGLQFLIQYYNGEERAKGNILERFSAQQFPDLHSELNLSSLELGDSALYFCASSVRGGSPDTQYFGPGTRLTVL.

The chain is built from TRBV27 and TRBJ2-6; the match to TRBD1 covers 7 bases. CDR3 length: 18 amino acids. Germline V CDR1 and CDR2: MNHEY, SMNVEV (reference sequence). V lost 2 bases and J lost 0; bases outside the gene matches: 7. The CDR3 bases are TGTGCCAGCAGTTTAGGGACAGCGTACCGCTCTGGGGCCAACGTCCTGACTTTC. It specifies CASSLGTAYRSGANVLTF.

The chain has TRBV6-6 and TRBJ2-1, with 8 bases fitting TRBD2. Per the germline V gene, CDR1 is MNHNY and CDR2 is SVGAGI (reference sequence). This CDR3 is 15 amino acids long. Germline trimming cut 5 bases from V and 5 bases from J; bases unmatched to any gene: 8. CDR3 protein: CASSDPTSANNEQFF. CDR3 coding DNA: TGTGCCAGCAGTGATCCGACTAGCGCTAACAATGAGCAGTTCTTC.

The sample holds a few counts of this clone. CDR3 sequence reads: CATSDTYEGASGANVLTF. DNA of the CDR3: TGTGCCACCAGTGATACCTATGAGGGGGCTAGTGGGGCCAACGTCCTGACTTTC. The V gene is TRBV24-1, the J gene TRBJ2-6, with 7 bases that match TRBD1. This CDR3 contains 18 residues. Germline V CDR1 and CDR2: KGHDR, SFDVKD. The junction had 10 bases not matched to a gene; V was cut back by 3 bases and J by 3 bases.

The rearrangement joins TRBV30 to TRBJ2-4, with D possibly being TRBD2 (6 bases). V was trimmed by 5 bases and J by 6 bases, leaving 14 bases between them. The CDR3 totals 13 residues. Germline CDR1 and CDR2: GTSNPN and SVGIG (reference sequence). The CDR3 reads CAWEGKGGNIQYF. The CDR3 DNA reads TGTGCCTGGGAAGGGAAGGGAGGAAACATTCAGTACTTC.

The chain recombines TRBV5-1 with TRBJ2-1, with D perhaps TRBD2 (6 bases). Trimming took off 5 bases at V and 0 bases at J, with 12 bases between the two ends. The CDR3 contains 15 residues. The germline V gene has CDR1 SGHRS and CDR2 YFSETQ. The CDR3 DNA reads as TGCGCCAGCAGTACGGAGGGGTTCTCCTACAATGAGCAGTTCTTC. Its translation is CASSTEGFSYNEQFF.

The rearrangement uses TRBV27 and TRBJ2-3, with TRBD2 matching 10 bases. CDR3 length: 15 residues. Trimming at V came to 3 bases and at J to 5 bases, leaving 5 bases not matched to a gene. Germline V gene data show CDR1 as MNHEY and CDR2 as SMNVEV (reference sequence). CDR3 loop: CASSFGAGGKDTQYF. For the CDR3, the DNA is TGTGCCAGCAGTTTTGGAGCGGGAGGGAAAGATACGCAGTATTTT.

This chain joins TRBV19 and TRBJ1-5; D is ambiguous. In germline, CDR1 is LNHDA, CDR2 SQIVND (reference sequence). The ends were cut back, 5 bases at V and 0 bases at J, with 5 bases in the middle. This CDR3 is built from 13 residues. The CDR3 region is CASSRASNQPQHF. The DNA of the CDR3 is TGTGCCAGTAGTCGAGCTAGCAATCAGCCCCAGCATTTT.